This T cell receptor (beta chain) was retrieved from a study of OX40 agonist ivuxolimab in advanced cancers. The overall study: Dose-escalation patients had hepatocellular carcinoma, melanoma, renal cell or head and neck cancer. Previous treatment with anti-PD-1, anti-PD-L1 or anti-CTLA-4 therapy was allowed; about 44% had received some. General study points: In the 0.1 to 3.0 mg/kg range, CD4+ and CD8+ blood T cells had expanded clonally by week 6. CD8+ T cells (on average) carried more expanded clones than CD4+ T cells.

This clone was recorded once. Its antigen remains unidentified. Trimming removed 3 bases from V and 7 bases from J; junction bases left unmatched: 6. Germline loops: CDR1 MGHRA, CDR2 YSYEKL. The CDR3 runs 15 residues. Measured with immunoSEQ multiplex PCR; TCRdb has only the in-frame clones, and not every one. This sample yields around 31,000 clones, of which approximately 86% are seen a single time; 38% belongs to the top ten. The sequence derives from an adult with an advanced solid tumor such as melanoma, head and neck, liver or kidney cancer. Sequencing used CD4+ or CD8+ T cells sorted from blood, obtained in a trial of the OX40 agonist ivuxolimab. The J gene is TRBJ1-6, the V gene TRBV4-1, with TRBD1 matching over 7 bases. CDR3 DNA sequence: TGCGCCAGCAGCCACGGACAGGCTGACAATTCACCCCTCCACTTT. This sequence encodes CASSHGQADNSPLHF.